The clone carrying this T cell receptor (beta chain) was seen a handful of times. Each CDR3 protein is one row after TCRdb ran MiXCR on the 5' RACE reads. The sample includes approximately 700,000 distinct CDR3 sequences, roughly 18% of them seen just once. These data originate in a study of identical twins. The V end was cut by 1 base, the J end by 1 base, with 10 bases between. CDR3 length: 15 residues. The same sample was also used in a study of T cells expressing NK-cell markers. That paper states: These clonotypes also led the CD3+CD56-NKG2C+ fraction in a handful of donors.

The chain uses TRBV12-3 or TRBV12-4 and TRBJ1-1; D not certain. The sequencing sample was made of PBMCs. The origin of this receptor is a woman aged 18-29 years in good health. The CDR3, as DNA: TGTGCCAGCAGTTTAGTGTTGGCAGCGAACACTGAAGCTTTCTTT. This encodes CASSLVLAANTEAFF.